A single sample gave rise to the 26 T cell receptor beta chains below, sequenced in a study of CD8+CD57+ T cells in acquired aplastic anemia. For CDR3 and TCR beta VDJ profiling, genomic DNA was the template used. TCRdb re-called the reads with MiXCR, one entry per CDR3 protein. The table lists 300,000 or so distinct CDR3 sequences, around 60% of them singletons. Sequenced sample: sorted CD4+, CD8+, or CD8+CD57+ T cells (not recorded which) from PBMCs. The receptors shown here come from a human donor with severe aplastic anemia or a healthy control (not recorded which).

This clonotype has ten or more counts. The chain carries TRBV13 and TRBJ2-4; 11 bases are shared with TRBD1. V shed 2 bases, J shed 5 bases, and the junction held 2 bases outside the gene matches. CDR1 is PRHDT, CDR2 FYEKMQ, per germline (reference sequence). This CDR3 comprises 15 residues. As DNA, the CDR3 is TGTGCCAGCAGCTTATTGGGACAGGGGGAAAACATTCAGTACTTC. It codes for CASSLLGQGENIQYF.

V gene TRBV29-1 combines with J gene TRBJ2-7; D is ambiguous. CDR3 size: 13 residues. CDR1 and CDR2 (germline): SQVTM, ANQGSEA. Trimming shortened V by 2 bases and J by 4 bases, and 12 bases separated the two germline ends. The CDR3 protein is CSVEYVLGYEQYF. In DNA form, the CDR3 reads TGCAGCGTTGAATATGTTTTGGGGTACGAGCAGTACTTC.

This clonotype was counted ten times or more. The chain recombines TRBV6-2 or TRBV6-3 with TRBJ1-6, with D perhaps matching TRBD1 (6 bases). V dropped 10 bases and J dropped 9 bases, with 16 bases sitting between them. Germline V gene sequence: CDR1 MNHEY, CDR2 SVGEGT. The CDR3 totals 13 residues. CDR3 coding DNA: TGTGCCACCCATCGATGGACAGCTTCACCCCTCCACTTT. Its translation: CATHRWTASPLHF.

The CDR3 protein is CASTLPGTGGAGSNQPQHF. DNA of the CDR3: TGTGCCAGCACCTTGCCCGGGACAGGGGGCGCGGGGAGCAATCAGCCCCAGCATTTT. This chain joins TRBV12-3 or TRBV12-4 and TRBJ1-5; 12 bases match TRBD1. Trimming at V came to 7 bases and at J to 1 base, leaving 14 bases not matched to a gene. The CDR3 extends over 19 amino acids.

Many counts were recorded for this clonotype. The V gene is TRBV6-1, the J gene TRBJ2-5; possibly TRBD2 for D (7 bases). Germline CDR1 is MNHNS and CDR2 is SASEGT. The CDR3 has 15 amino acids. The ends were cut back, 5 bases at V and 1 base at J, with 14 bases in the middle. CDR3 sequence reads: CASSRTGGFQETQYF. The DNA for the CDR3 is TGTGCCAGCAGTCGGACGGGGGGCTTCCAAGAGACCCAGTACTTC.

The chain uses TRBV7-8 and TRBJ2-7; 7 bases align to TRBD2. This CDR3 has 14 residues. Per the germline V gene, CDR1 is SGHVS and CDR2 is FQNEAQ. Unmatched junction bases numbered 7, after V lost 6 bases and J lost 2 bases. The DNA of the CDR3 is TGTGCCAGCAGGGGGGGGGAGATGCCCTACGAGCAGTACTTC. Protein sequence: CASRGGEMPYEQYF.

The rearrangement joins TRBV11-2 to TRBJ2-3; 10 positions agree with TRBD2. The germline CDR1 and CDR2 sequences are SGHAT and FQNNGV. This CDR3 has 18 residues. J was trimmed by 4 bases and V by 5 bases; bases with no gene match: 15. The DNA of the CDR3 is TGTGCCAGCAGCCCACCGTACACGAGCGGGAGGGCCGCAGATACGCAGTATTTT. Protein sequence: CASSPPYTSGRAADTQYF.

The rearrangement joins TRBV20-1 to TRBJ2-7; maybe TRBD2 (6 bases). The V end was cut by 3 bases, the J end by 3 bases, with 9 bases between. CDR3 length equals 12 residues. Looked up from germline, CDR1 is DFQATT and CDR2 is SNEGSKA (reference sequence). The CDR3 protein is CSASWGVYEQYF. The DNA for the CDR3 is TGCAGTGCTAGTTGGGGGGTCTACGAGCAGTACTTC.

This chain joins TRBV29-1 and TRBJ2-7, with TRBD1 identical over 12 bases. Germline V gene data show CDR1 as SQVTM and CDR2 as ANQGSEA. The junction had 11 bases not matched to a gene; V was cut back by 6 bases and J by 5 bases. The length of the CDR3 is 15 residues. The CDR3 is CSVAIGTGGENEQYF. The CDR3 coding sequence is TGCAGCGTCGCCATTGGGACAGGGGGCGAAAACGAGCAGTACTTC.

This clonotype occurred a few times. V is TRBV20-1 and J is TRBJ1-5; 8 nucleotides align to TRBD1. Germline loops: CDR1 DFQATT, CDR2 SNEGSKA (reference sequence). The CDR3 contains 17 residues. After removal of 1 base from V and 6 bases from J, the junction contained 14 bases not matched to a gene. The CDR3 sequence is CSARANLQGASRQPQHF. CDR3 in DNA: TGCAGTGCTAGAGCGAACCTGCAGGGGGCGTCACGTCAGCCCCAGCATTTT.

The gene calls are TRBV12-3 or TRBV12-4 and TRBJ2-5; D gene uncertain. Trimming removed 1 base at V and 5 bases at J, with 8 bases between. This CDR3 is built from 13 residues. In DNA, the CDR3 is TGTGCCAGCAGTTTAGGAGAGGCGGAGACCCAGTACTTC. This translates into CASSLGEAETQYF.

Remarks on this clonotype: Germline is not matched at one junction end, which may reflect a read error. V usage is TRBV10-2 and J usage is TRBJ2-5; no clear D. The V gene's germline CDR1 is WSHSY and CDR2 SAAADI. The CDR3 sequence is 13 residues long. Here the CDR3 DNA reads TGTGCCAGCAGCCGCATGGACGGAGAGACCCAGTACTTC. It codes for CASSRMDGETQYF.

This clonotype appeared many times. A clone one base away is much larger, so this may be a read error. The J gene is TRBJ1-2, the V gene TRBV20-1; D is ambiguous. The CDR3 loop spans 12 amino acids. Germline CDR1 DFQATT, CDR2 SNEGSKA (reference sequence). V gave up 1 base and J gave up 3 bases, with 6 bases separating them. For the CDR3, the DNA is TGCAGTGCTAGAGGGGAGTACTATGGCTACACCTTC. The encoded protein is CSARGEYYGYTF.

This clonotype was counted between two and nine times. For the CDR3, the DNA is TGTGCCAGCAGTTCAACCAGGGCGAACACTGAAGCTTTCTTT. Its translation is CASSSTRANTEAFF. The chain couples TRBV7-2 to TRBJ1-1; D is possibly TRBD1 (5 bases). V was clipped by 6 bases and J by 1 base, with 12 bases between them. Germline-derived CDR1 and CDR2 are SGHTA and FQGNSA. The CDR3 runs to 14 residues.

This CDR3 reads CATSTRQGEKLFF. The CDR3 DNA is TGTGCCACCAGCACAAGACAGGGCGAAAAACTGTTTTTT. V gene TRBV15 combines with J gene TRBJ1-4; 7 nucleotides match TRBD1. The trim removed 4 bases at V and 8 bases at J, leaving 4 bases unmatched. CDR1 and CDR2 (germline): LNHNV, YYDKDF (reference sequence). The CDR3 sequence is 13 residues long. Complete variable domain (other parts from reference TRBV15 and TRBJ1-4): DAMVIQNPRYQVTQFGKPVTLSCSQTLNHNVMYWYQQKSSQAPKLLFHYYDKDFNNEADTPDNFQSRRPNTSFCFLDIRSPGLGDTAMYLCATSTRQGEKLFFGSGTQLSVL.

This chain uses TRBV20-1 with TRBJ1-6; D is unclear. Germline V CDR1 and CDR2: DFQATT, SNEGSKA (reference sequence). Trimming removed 1 base at V and 10 bases at J, with 11 bases between. The CDR3 has 13 amino acids. CDR3 bases: TGCAGTGCTAGAGGAAGAGAGGGATCACCCCTCCACTTT. It encodes CSARGREGSPLHF.

The table lists this clonotype with many counts. The chain links TRBV29-1 to TRBJ2-5, with a possible D match to TRBD2 (5 bases). CDR1 and CDR2 from the germline V gene are SQVTM and ANQGSEA. V was trimmed by 7 bases and J by 5 bases, leaving 8 bases between them. The CDR3 is 10 amino acids. The CDR3 protein is CSAVAETQYF. CDR3 nucleotide sequence: TGCAGCGCAGTAGCGGAGACCCAGTACTTC. Using reference TRBV29-1 and TRBJ2-5 for the parts outside the CDR3, the full variable domain is SAVISQKPSRDICQRGTSLTIQCQVDSQVTMMFWYRQQPGQSLTLIATANQGSEATYESGFVIDKFPISRPNLTFSTLTVSNMSPEDSSIYLCSAVAETQYFGPGTRLLVL.

Many counts were recorded for this clonotype. J is TRBJ1-1 and V is TRBV5-4; tentatively, D is TRBD1 (5 bases). There are 14 residues in the CDR3. Germline V gives CDR1 SGHNT, CDR2 YYREEE (reference sequence). The ends were cut back, 4 bases at V and 3 bases at J, with 13 bases in the middle. CDR3 in DNA: TGTGCCAGCAGCCCTCGGGGGGGTGACACTGAAGCTTTCTTT. Translated, it gives CASSPRGGDTEAFF. Drawing the rest from reference TRBV5-4 and TRBJ1-1, the complete variable domain is ETGVTQSPTHLIKTRGQQVTLRCSSQSGHNTVSWYQQALGQGPQFIFQYYREEENGRGNFPPRFSGLQFPNYSSELNVNALELDDSALYLCASSPRGGDTEAFFGQGTRLTVV.

This clonotype was counted between two and nine times. Since no conserved phenylalanine or tryptophan closes the CDR3, a read error is the likely cause. The DNA is left out, because the CDR3 cannot be placed on it with certainty; the CDR3 is given as TCRdb lists it. This chain links TRBV5-1 with TRBJ1-6. Both ends counted, the CDR3 spans 9 residues. CDR1 SGHRS and CDR2 YFSETQ come from the germline V gene. CDR3 in amino acids: CASSLVSGL.

The genes are TRBV7-8 and TRBJ2-7; perhaps TRBD1 as D (6 bases). CDR3 length equals 15 residues. Germline assignment: CDR1 SGHVS and CDR2 FQNEAQ. The germline V and J ends were trimmed by 5 bases and 4 bases, with 18 bases remaining between them. In DNA form, the CDR3 reads TGTGCCAGCAGCCCCTCCCTCGGCAGGGGATACGAGCAGTACTTC. Translation: CASSPSLGRGYEQYF. Looking up the rest from reference TRBV7-8 and TRBJ2-7 gives the full variable domain: GAGVSQSPRYKVAKRGQDVALRCDPISGHVSLFWYQQALGQGPEFLTYFQNEAQLDKSGLPSDRFFAERPEGSVSTLKIQRTQQEDSAVYLCASSPSLGRGYEQYFGPGTRLTVT.

V usage is TRBV29-1 and J usage is TRBJ2-3, with 11 bases aligning to TRBD2. V shed 5 bases, J shed 2 bases, and the junction held 6 bases outside the gene matches. CDR3 length equals 15 residues. From germline, CDR1 is SQVTM and CDR2 ANQGSEA. The CDR3 sequence is CSVFPTSGVTDTQYF. The CDR3 DNA follows: TGCAGCGTTTTTCCGACTAGCGGGGTCACAGATACGCAGTATTTT.

This clonotype was seen only once. This chain uses TRBV5-1 with TRBJ2-5, with TRBD2 identical over 16 bases. V trimming: 0 bases; J trimming: 5 bases; junction bases outside the gene matches: 7. Germline CDR1 SGHRS, CDR2 YFSETQ. The CDR3 sequence is 18 residues long. The CDR3 DNA is TGCGCCAGCAGCTTGGGGACGGGACTAGCGGGAGGGATGGAGACCCAGTACTTC. The encoded protein is CASSLGTGLAGGMETQYF.

The chain has TRBV19 and TRBJ1-1; tentative D call: TRBD1 (6 bases). The V end was cut by 4 bases, the J end by 6 bases, with 15 bases between. This CDR3 spans 14 amino acids. Germline CDR1 and CDR2: LNHDA and SQIVND (reference sequence). CDR3 coding DNA: TGTGCCAGTAGTAGAGGGGGATTATATGCTGAAGCTTTCTTT. Encoded protein: CASSRGGLYAEAFF.

The table lists this clonotype with many counts. The V call is TRBV20-1, the J call TRBJ1-2; the match to TRBD1 covers 9 bases. The CDR3 length is 16 residues. Germline V gene sequence: CDR1 DFQATT, CDR2 SNEGSKA (reference sequence). The V segment lost 0 bases and the J segment 4 bases; nucleotides outside the gene matches: 9. CDR3 DNA: TGCAGTGCTAGAGACCGGGACAGGGAAACAATCTATGGCTACACCTTC. Protein product: CSARDRDRETIYGYTF.

This clonotype was seen only a few times. The rearrangement uses TRBV10-3 and TRBJ1-3, with no clear D. Germline CDR1 is ENHRY and CDR2 is SYGVKD. CDR3 length: 16 residues. Trimming removed 0 bases from V and 0 bases from J, with 9 bases in between. Written as DNA, the CDR3 is TGTGCCATCAGTGAGTCGGTTAGGCTCTCTGGAAACACCATATATTTT. Protein sequence: CAISESVRLSGNTIYF.

This chain connects TRBV15 to TRBJ2-7, with D possibly TRBD2 on 6 matching bases. Trimming took off 1 base at V and 4 bases at J, with 14 bases between the two ends. The CDR3 totals 15 residues. CDR1 LNHNV and CDR2 YYDKDF come from the germline V gene (reference sequence). CDR3 DNA sequence: TGTGCCACCAGCAGAGTATGGGGGGTGAGTTACGAGCAGTACTTC. It codes for CATSRVWGVSYEQYF.